The 26 T cell receptor beta chains reported below all come from one sample, sequenced in a study of shared clonotypes between healthy human individuals. TCRdb's copy holds only in-frame clones and misses some; the assay was immunoSEQ multiplex PCR. Of about 2 million clones listed, 85% to 95% are singletons. The sample consisted of naive CD4+ T cells sorted from blood. Regarding subset: CD45RA+ positively selected. The receptors originated from a man aged 18 to 29 in good health.

The chain employs TRBV6-6 and TRBJ1-1; D is ambiguous. The germline V and J ends were trimmed by 2 bases and 4 bases, with 8 bases remaining between them. Germline V gene data show CDR1 as MNHNY and CDR2 as SVGAGI (reference sequence). This CDR3 has 13 residues. CDR3 nucleotide sequence: TGTGCCAGCAGTTACCTGGCTGGCACTGAAGCTTTCTTT. As protein: CASSYLAGTEAFF.

This chain connects TRBV28 to TRBJ1-6; D remains unclear. Per germline, CDR1 MDHEN and CDR2 SYDVKM. This CDR3 comprises 15 residues. Deletions cut 7 bases from V and 8 bases from J, with 18 bases between. The CDR3: CASNRSGLRDSPLHF. The CDR3, as DNA: TGTGCCAGCAACCGATCTGGGTTACGGGATTCACCCCTCCACTTT.

This clone was detected once. The rearrangement links TRBV27 to TRBJ2-7; D is possibly TRBD2 (6 bases). V was trimmed by 10 bases and J by 7 bases, leaving 35 bases between them. The CDR3 length is 18 residues. Germline CDR1 MNHEY, CDR2 SMNVEV (reference sequence). The CDR3 is CANSHLVPTRDSIREQYF. The CDR3 DNA is TGTGCCAACTCCCACTTGGTTCCAACCCGGGACTCAATTCGGGAGCAGTACTTC.

The gene calls are TRBV19 and TRBJ1-2; 7 nucleotides align to TRBD1. This CDR3 has 14 residues. The germline V gene encodes CDR1 LNHDA and CDR2 SQIVND (reference sequence). Losses at the gene ends were 3 bases for V and 5 bases for J; bases not matched to a gene: 6. Here the CDR3 reads CASSINRGVYGYTF. The CDR3 nucleotides are TGTGCCAGTAGTATTAACAGGGGTGTGTATGGCTACACCTTC.

V is TRBV2 and J is TRBJ1-2; D may be TRBD1 (5 bases). From germline, CDR1 is SNHLY and CDR2 FYNNEI. This CDR3 has 13 residues. With 6 bases removed from V and 8 bases from J, the gap between germline ends came to 16 bases. The CDR3 reads CASRARTGGGYTF. The CDR3 DNA follows: TGTGCCAGCAGGGCAAGGACGGGGGGAGGCTACACCTTC.

The CDR3 here is CASSLRQGESYTF. The CDR3 DNA follows: TGCGCCAGCAGCTTGCGACAGGGAGAGAGCTACACCTTC. The rearrangement links TRBV5-1 to TRBJ1-2; TRBD1 agrees at 7 bases. From germline, CDR1 is SGHRS and CDR2 YFSETQ. V lost 1 base to trimming and J lost 9 bases; unmatched junction nucleotides: 6. The CDR3 runs to 13 residues.

The chain couples TRBV2 to TRBJ2-1; D tentatively fits TRBD1 or TRBD2 (5 bases each). Trimming left V 7 bases short and J 8 bases short, with 18 bases between. From germline, CDR1 is SNHLY and CDR2 FYNNEI. The CDR3 runs 14 residues. In DNA, the CDR3 is TGTGCCAGCAAGGCCACCGACTTGGGGGATGAGCAGTTCTTC. Translation: CASKATDLGDEQFF.

As regards this clone: This same CDR3 is encoded by further DNA sequences in the sample. V and J are TRBV28 and TRBJ1-2, with D perhaps TRBD1 (6 bases). This CDR3 has 12 amino acids. V lost 1 base to trimming and J lost 6 bases, with 6 bases between them. CDR1 MDHEN and CDR2 SYDVKM come from the germline V gene. In DNA, the CDR3 is TGTGCCAGCAGTTTATACAGGGATGGCTACACCTTC. Translating it yields CASSLYRDGYTF.

V gene TRBV5-3 combines with J gene TRBJ1-6; 7 bases align to TRBD1. TRBV5-3 is known as an ORF, though its function is uncertain. V lost 4 bases to trimming and J lost 5 bases; unmatched junction nucleotides: 12. The CDR3 loop spans 17 amino acids. The CDR3 DNA reads TGTGCCAGAAGCCCGCCCGTTAGGGGGCTGAATAATTCACCCCTCCACTTT. Translation: CARSPPVRGLNNSPLHF.

This clone showed up just once. The rearrangement joins TRBV5-6 to TRBJ1-1; 7 nucleotides agree with TRBD1. The junction had 7 bases not matched to a gene; V was cut back by 6 bases and J by 2 bases. Looked up from germline, CDR1 is SGHDT and CDR2 is YYEEEE. This CDR3 contains 14 residues. CDR3 loop: CASTEQGYNTEAFF. The CDR3 region has the DNA TGTGCCAGCACCGAACAGGGGTACAACACTGAAGCTTTCTTT. The whole variable domain, filled in from reference TRBV5-6 and TRBJ1-1, reads DAGVTQSPTHLIKTRGQQVTLRCSPKSGHDTVSWYQQALGQGPQFIFQYYEEEERQRGNFPDRFSGHQFPNYSSELNVNALLLGDSALYLCASTEQGYNTEAFFGQGTRLTVV.

This chain joins TRBV6-1 and TRBJ1-5; D is undetermined. The CDR3 extends over 13 amino acids. Trimming removed 4 bases from V and 5 bases from J, with 9 bases in between. Germline loops: CDR1 MNHNS, CDR2 SASEGT. CDR3 bases: TGTGCCAGCAGTGCATCCGTAGATCAGCCCCAGCATTTT. It translates to CASSASVDQPQHF.

V gene TRBV29-1 combines with J gene TRBJ2-7; TRBD1 matches 10 bases. J gave up 2 bases and V 6 bases, and 7 bases lay outside the gene matches. In germline, CDR1 is SQVTM, CDR2 ANQGSEA. The length of the CDR3 is 14 residues. The CDR3 protein is CSVVDRGLTYEQYF. CDR3 nucleotides: TGCAGCGTAGTAGACAGGGGGCTGACCTACGAGCAGTACTTC.

Here the CDR3 reads CASSLKGTLADTQYF. The CDR3 region has the DNA TGTGCCAGCAGCTTAAAGGGGACTTTGGCAGATACGCAGTATTTT. The chain uses TRBV11-2 and TRBJ2-3; D is perhaps TRBD2 (6 bases). This CDR3 region has 15 residues. V was pared by 2 bases and J by 4 bases, with 13 bases between. The germline V gene encodes CDR1 SGHAT and CDR2 FQNNGV.

V gene TRBV4-2 combines with J gene TRBJ2-3; D is possibly TRBD1 (6 bases). Trimming left V 0 bases short and J 1 base short, with 11 bases between. CDR1 and CDR2 from the germline V gene are LGHNA and YNFKEQ. The CDR3 is made up of 16 amino acids. CDR3 amino acids: CASSQDRTVGTDTQYF. CDR3 DNA sequence: TGTGCCAGCAGCCAAGATCGGACAGTGGGCACAGATACGCAGTATTTT.

In this sample, this clone turned up once. The V and J genes are TRBV30 and TRBJ2-1; 8 bases fit TRBD2. The CDR3 runs 15 residues. The V and J ends lost 5 bases and 6 bases, in that order; junction bases with no gene match: 12. Germline lookup yields CDR1 GTSNPN and CDR2 SVGIG (reference sequence). CDR3 nucleotides: TGTGCCTGGGAGGGAGGCGGGAGGAAGCGCAATGAGCAGTTCTTC. It translates to CAWEGGGRKRNEQFF.

The chain is built from TRBV9 and TRBJ2-1; 10 positions agree with TRBD2. With 0 bases clipped from V and 8 bases from J, the junction kept 11 bases outside the gene matches. There are 17 residues in the CDR3. Germline values: CDR1 SGDLS, CDR2 YYNGEE. CDR3 in amino acids: CASSVGASGSSKDEQFF. The CDR3 DNA reads as TGTGCCAGCAGCGTAGGGGCTAGCGGGAGCAGTAAAGATGAGCAGTTCTTC.

Comments on this clone: At the DNA level, this CDR3 is encoded by other sequences in the same sample as well. The gene calls are TRBV5-1 and TRBJ1-3; D is undetermined. The CDR3 contains 14 residues. Looked up from germline, CDR1 is SGHRS and CDR2 is YFSETQ. V was pared by 0 bases and J by 0 bases, with 4 bases between. The CDR3 nucleotides read TGCGCCAGCAGCTTGGACCCCTCTGGAAACACCATATATTTT. This translates into CASSLDPSGNTIYF.

CDR3: CASSLRGRPQETQYF. The CDR3 bases are TGTGCCAGCAGCTTAAGAGGGAGGCCGCAAGAGACCCAGTACTTC. The J gene is TRBJ2-5, the V gene TRBV7-2; D is possibly TRBD2 (6 bases). V was trimmed by 2 bases and J by 2 bases, leaving 12 bases between them. The length of the CDR3 is 15 residues. Per the germline V gene, CDR1 is SGHTA and CDR2 is FQGNSA.

The chain is built from TRBV6-1 and TRBJ2-2; D is unresolved. Germline V gene data show CDR1 as MNHNS and CDR2 as SASEGT. This CDR3 is 16 amino acids long. V was cut by 3 bases and J by 6 bases, with 17 bases left in between. The CDR3 here is CASSEESLKVSGELFF. The DNA of the CDR3 is TGTGCCAGCAGTGAGGAGAGCCTCAAGGTGTCCGGGGAGCTGTTTTTT.

V gene TRBV5-1 combines with J gene TRBJ2-5; the D is unclear. Germline V gives CDR1 SGHRS, CDR2 YFSETQ. The CDR3 has 14 amino acids. V was pared by 2 bases and J by 2 bases, with 10 bases between. DNA for the CDR3: TGCGCCAGCAGCTTCCGGGTCGGTCAAGAGACCCAGTACTTC. Its translation is CASSFRVGQETQYF.

The CDR3 coding sequence is TGTGCCAGCAGCTTAGCCCCAGGGGGACAGACCCAGTACTTC. This codes for CASSLAPGGQTQYF. The chain employs TRBV7-2 and TRBJ2-5; 7 nucleotides match TRBD1. Trimming at V came to 0 bases and at J to 6 bases, leaving 4 bases not matched to a gene. Germline CDR1 is SGHTA and CDR2 is FQGNSA. This CDR3 has 14 residues.

The chain recombines TRBV5-8 with TRBJ1-5, with 12 positions matching TRBD1. The CDR3 covers 17 residues. Looked up from germline, CDR1 is SGHTS and CDR2 is YDEGEE. Trimming at V came to 2 bases and at J to 5 bases, leaving 8 bases not matched to a gene. The CDR3 DNA reads as TGTGCCAGCAGCTTCCCGGGACAGGGGGCACAAGATCAGCCCCAGCATTTT. Its translation: CASSFPGQGAQDQPQHF.

V gene TRBV18 combines with J gene TRBJ2-3; 8 bases line up with TRBD2. J was trimmed by 0 bases and V by 2 bases; bases with no gene match: 4. The CDR3 is made up of 16 amino acids. Germline V gene lookup returns CDR1 KGHSH and CDR2 LQKENI. The CDR3: CASSPISGGSTDTQYF. CDR3 nucleotides: TGTGCCAGCTCACCAATCAGCGGGGGTAGCACAGATACGCAGTATTTT. Combining the CDR3 with reference TRBV18 and TRBJ2-3 gives the whole variable domain NAGVMQNPRHLVRRRGQEARLRCSPMKGHSHVYWYRQLPEEGLKFMVYLQKENIIDESGMPKERFSAEFPKEGPSILRIQQVVRGDSAAYFCASSPISGGSTDTQYFGPGTRLTVL.

This clone was picked up a small number of times. The chain is built from TRBV19 and TRBJ1-4, with D possibly TRBD1 on 5 matching bases. The CDR3 runs 14 residues. CDR1 is LNHDA, CDR2 SQIVND, per germline (reference sequence). V was pared by 5 bases and J by 3 bases, with 10 bases between. As DNA, the CDR3 is TGTGCCAGTAGTTTCAGGGTTCCTAATGAAAAACTGTTTTTT. Its protein is CASSFRVPNEKLFF.

This sequence joins TRBV6-1 and TRBJ2-7; D is possibly TRBD2 (8 bases). V was cut by 2 bases and J by 2 bases, with 19 bases left in between. The germline CDR1 and CDR2 sequences are MNHNS and SASEGT. This CDR3 comprises 17 residues. As DNA, the CDR3 is TGTGCCAGCAGTGAACCCACCGGGAGGGGGCTCGCCTACGAGCAGTACTTC. Translating it yields CASSEPTGRGLAYEQYF.

This chain connects TRBV5-8 to TRBJ2-4, with 16 bases lining up with TRBD2. The CDR3 has 16 residues. The V segment lost 2 bases and the J segment 7 bases; nucleotides outside the gene matches: 3. Germline values: CDR1 SGHTS, CDR2 YDEGEE. The chain's CDR3 is CASSLGTSGGANIQYF. The CDR3 coding sequence is TGTGCCAGCAGCTTAGGGACTAGCGGGGGGGCCAACATTCAGTACTTC.